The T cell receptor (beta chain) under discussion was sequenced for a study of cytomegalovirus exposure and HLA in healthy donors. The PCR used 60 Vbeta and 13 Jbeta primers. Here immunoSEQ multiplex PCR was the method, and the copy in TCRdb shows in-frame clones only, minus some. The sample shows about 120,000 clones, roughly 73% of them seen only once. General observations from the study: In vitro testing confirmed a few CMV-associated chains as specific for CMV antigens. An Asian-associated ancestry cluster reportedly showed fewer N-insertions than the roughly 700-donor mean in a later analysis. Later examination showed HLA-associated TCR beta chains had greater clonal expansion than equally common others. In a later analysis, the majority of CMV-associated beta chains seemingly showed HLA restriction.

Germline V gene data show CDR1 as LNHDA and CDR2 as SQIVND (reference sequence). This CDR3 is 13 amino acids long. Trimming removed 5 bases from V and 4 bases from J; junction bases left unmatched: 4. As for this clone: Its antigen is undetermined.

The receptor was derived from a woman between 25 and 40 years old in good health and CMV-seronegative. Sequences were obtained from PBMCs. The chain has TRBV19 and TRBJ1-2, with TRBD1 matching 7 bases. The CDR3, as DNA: TGTGCCAGTAGTCAGGGACAGACCTATGGCTACACCTTC. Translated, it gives CASSQGQTYGYTF.